This T cell receptor beta chain was recorded in a study of blood T cell repertoires in COVID-19. Study information: Researchers got acute and convalescent COVID-19 samples from the United States, Italy and Spain. PBMCs, B-cell-depleted T cells, or T cells were the source of the cDNA or gDNA that made up the material.

Under the authors' procedure: Amplifying reference gene primers gave estimates of nucleated cell counts. Generated by immunoSEQ multiplex PCR, the TCRdb table keeps only in-frame clones and is missing some. V and J calls and clone size are copied from that table; D and trimming were computed from the DNA. The data show about 100,000 clones, with 75% to 95% seen just once and about 6.3% held by the top ten. Germline loops: CDR1 MDHEN, CDR2 SYDVKM. V shed 2 bases and J shed 4 bases, with 9 bases lying between them. This CDR3 is built from 13 residues. This receptor was obtained from a human donor in a cohort sampled during active COVID-19. The sequenced material came from peripheral blood. The genes are TRBV28 and TRBJ2-7; maybe TRBD2 (6 bases). As DNA, the CDR3 is TGTGCCAGCAGTTTAATAGGAGGGTACGAGCAGTACTTC. Residues: CASSLIGGYEQYF.